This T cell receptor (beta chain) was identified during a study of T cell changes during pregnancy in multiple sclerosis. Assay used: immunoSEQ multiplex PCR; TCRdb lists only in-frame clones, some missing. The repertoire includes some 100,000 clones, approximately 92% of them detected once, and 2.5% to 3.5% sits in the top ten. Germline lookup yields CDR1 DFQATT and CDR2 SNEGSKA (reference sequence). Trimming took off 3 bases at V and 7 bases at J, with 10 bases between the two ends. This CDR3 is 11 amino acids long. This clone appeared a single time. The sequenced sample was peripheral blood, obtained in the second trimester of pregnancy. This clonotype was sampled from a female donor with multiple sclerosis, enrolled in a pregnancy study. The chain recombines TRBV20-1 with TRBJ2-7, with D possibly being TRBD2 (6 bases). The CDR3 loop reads CSASPGDEQYF. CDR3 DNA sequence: TGCAGTGCTAGCCCGGGGGATGAGCAGTACTTC.